This T cell receptor beta chain was recorded in a study of T cell responses to AZD1222 COVID-19 vaccine (dated by TCRdb to the early 2020s). Context from the whole study: Because spike-specific TCR depth and breadth did not differ between the two schedules, AZD1222 recipients who got a second dose at roughly 4 weeks were pooled with those who got a second dose at roughly 12 weeks. Trial participants were enrolled by age into subgroups of 18-55, 56-69 and 70-plus years, and around 140, 26 and 57 TCR-sequenced participants, respectively, were included in these subgroups. A total of approximately 230 trial participants underwent TCR sequencing, of whom 200 to 220 received two doses of AZD1222 and roughly 25 received two doses of the MenACWY control vaccine. The paper as a whole reports these results and caveats: Reportedly, close to half of the unique spike-specific TCRs recognized epitopes lying outside the regions that are mutated in the B.1.351 and B.1.1.7 variants. In the small 56-69-year group, the increase in depth fell short of significance, most likely because of low power. CD4 TCRs associated with the vaccine covered the entire spike protein, and the dominant responses were in regions 160-218 and 743-854. Only five to seven AZD1222 recipients were SARS-CoV-2 seropositive at baseline, limiting conclusions about previously exposed vaccinees. Participants were mostly white British and included more females than males, and it was suggested by the authors that clonal diversity may have been underestimated. Because no samples from the day 14 peak response were available, repertoires could be characterized only after the peak T cell response. After two AZD1222 doses, spike-specific TCR breadth and depth were significantly higher than at day 0 and than in MenACWY recipients.

On this clone itself: The antigen it binds to is not known. Base qualities were left out, and no much larger clone turns up one base away.

Per the publication, the time point label means: baseline before first vaccination. Vaccinee samples were obtained from the UK trials COV001 and COV002, which included a single-blind randomized controlled phase 2/3 trial of AZD1222 (ChAdOx1 nCoV-19) in healthy adults. For TCRbeta chain sequencing, PBMC samples were collected from trial participants at day 0 and at day 28 after the second dose. The CDR3 regions of human TCRbeta chains were analyzed by immunosequencing. In the paper's pipeline: Repertoire TCRs were checked for matches against a reference library of SARS-CoV-2-specific TCRs that had been generated using the MIRA antigen-specificity platform. Breadth meant the fraction of unique TCRs that were SARS-CoV-2-associated, whereas depth meant the fraction of total T cells that were SARS-CoV-2-associated. Using the MIRA data, each spike-specific TCR was assigned both to the spike region to which the TCR was reactive and to a CD4 or CD8 class. Log10-transformed breadth and depth values were compared by one-way ANOVA with Sidak's multiple comparisons tests. TCRdb took this table from immuneACCESS and kept in-frame rearrangements with V and J called. Such tables lack part of the clones; where checked against another copy, unresolved V genes explain under half of the gap, and the rest is unexplained. V and J calls plus clone size are reproduced from that table; the DNA served to infer D and trimming. For this sample the table gives some 84,000 clones, of which approximately 88% were detected only once. The ten most abundant clones make up under 20% of the sample.

The cysteine opens and the phenylalanine closes a CDR3 of 16 amino acids. Only the CDR3 region is kept as DNA, spanning 48 bases read in frame from base 1. V has 0 bases trimmed and J has 3 bases trimmed; junction bases matching no gene number 4. CDR1 and CDR2 are read off the germline V gene as SGHRS and YFSETQ. This clonotype was obtained from an adult in good health. The input for sequencing was peripheral blood, taken on day 0 of AZD1222 vaccination. The rearranged segments are TRBV5-1 and TRBJ2-3, and TRBD1 matches 10 of the central bases. CDR3 protein: CASSLGLGQGTDTQYF. DNA sequence: TGCGCCAGCAGCTTGGGGCTGGGACAGGGGACAGATACGCAGTATTTT. With all but the CDR3 taken from the reference TRBV5-1 and TRBJ2-3 genes, the full variable domain is: KAGVTQTPRYLIKTRGQQVTLSCSPISGHRSVSWYQQTPGQGLQFLFEYFSETQRNKGNFPGRFSGRQFSNSRSEMNVSTLELGDSALYLCASSLGLGQGTDTQYFGPGTRLTVL.